The present T cell receptor (beta chain) was sequenced within a study of blood T cell repertoires in COVID-19. After removal of 3 bases from V and 7 bases from J, the junction contained 7 bases not matched to a gene. The germline CDR1 and CDR2 sequences are SEHNR and FQNEAQ (reference sequence). This CDR3 is 15 amino acids long. Method: immunoSEQ multiplex PCR; TCRdb's copy keeps in-frame clones and lacks some. Among approximately 270,000 clones listed, approximately 85% were seen once. This sequence joins TRBV7-9 and TRBJ1-4; 8 bases are shared with TRBD1. The specimen was PBMCs or T cells enriched from blood (not recorded which). This receptor was obtained from a woman aged 45-65 years who had recovered from COVID-19. CDR3 sequence: CASSFPGGRIEKLFF. For the CDR3, the DNA is TGTGCCAGCAGCTTTCCAGGGGGCCGAATTGAAAAACTGTTTTTT.